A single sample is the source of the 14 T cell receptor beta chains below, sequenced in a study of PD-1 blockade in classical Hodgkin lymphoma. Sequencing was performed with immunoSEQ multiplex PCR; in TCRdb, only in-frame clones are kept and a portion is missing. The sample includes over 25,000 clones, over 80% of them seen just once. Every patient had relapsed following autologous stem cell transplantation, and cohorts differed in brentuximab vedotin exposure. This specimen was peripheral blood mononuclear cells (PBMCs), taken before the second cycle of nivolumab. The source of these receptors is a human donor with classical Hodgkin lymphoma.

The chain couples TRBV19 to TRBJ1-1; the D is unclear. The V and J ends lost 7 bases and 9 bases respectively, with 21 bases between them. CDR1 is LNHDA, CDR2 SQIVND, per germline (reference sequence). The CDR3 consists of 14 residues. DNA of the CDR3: TGTGCCAGTACCCCACCCATAACAGCAGGTAAAGCTTTCTTT. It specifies CASTPPITAGKAFF.

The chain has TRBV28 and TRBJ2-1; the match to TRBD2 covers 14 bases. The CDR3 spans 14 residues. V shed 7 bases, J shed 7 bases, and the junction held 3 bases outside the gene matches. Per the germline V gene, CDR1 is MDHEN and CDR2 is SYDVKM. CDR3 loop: CASTRTSGRNEQFF. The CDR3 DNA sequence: TGTGCCAGCACCCGGACTAGCGGGAGGAATGAGCAGTTCTTC.

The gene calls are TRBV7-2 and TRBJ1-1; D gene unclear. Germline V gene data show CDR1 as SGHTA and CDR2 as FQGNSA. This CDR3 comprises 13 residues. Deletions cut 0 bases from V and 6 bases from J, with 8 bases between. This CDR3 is CASSLAPQSEAFF. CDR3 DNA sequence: TGTGCCAGCAGCTTAGCGCCCCAATCTGAAGCTTTCTTT.

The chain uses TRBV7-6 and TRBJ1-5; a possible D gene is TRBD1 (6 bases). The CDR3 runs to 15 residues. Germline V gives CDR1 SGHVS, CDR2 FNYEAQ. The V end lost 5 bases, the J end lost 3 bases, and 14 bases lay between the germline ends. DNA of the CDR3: TGTGCCAGCAGCAAGAGTACAGGGTACAATCAGCCCCAGCATTTT. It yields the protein CASSKSTGYNQPQHF.

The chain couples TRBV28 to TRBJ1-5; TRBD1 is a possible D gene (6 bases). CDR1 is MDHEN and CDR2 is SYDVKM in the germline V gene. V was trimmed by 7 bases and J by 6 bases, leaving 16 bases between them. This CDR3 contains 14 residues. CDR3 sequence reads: CASTHAGGGQPQHF. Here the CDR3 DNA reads TGTGCCAGCACCCACGCCGGAGGGGGTCAGCCCCAGCATTTT.

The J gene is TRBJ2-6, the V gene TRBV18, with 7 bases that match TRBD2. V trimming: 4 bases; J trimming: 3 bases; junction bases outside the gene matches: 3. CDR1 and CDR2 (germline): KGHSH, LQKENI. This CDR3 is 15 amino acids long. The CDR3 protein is CASSRGGDGANVLTF. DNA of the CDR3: TGTGCCAGCTCACGGGGGGGAGATGGGGCCAACGTCCTGACTTTC.

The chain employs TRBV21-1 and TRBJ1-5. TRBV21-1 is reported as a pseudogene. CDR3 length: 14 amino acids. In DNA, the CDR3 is TGTGCCAGCAGCAAAGAACCTGGTAATCAGCCCCAGCATTTT. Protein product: CASSKEPGNQPQHF.

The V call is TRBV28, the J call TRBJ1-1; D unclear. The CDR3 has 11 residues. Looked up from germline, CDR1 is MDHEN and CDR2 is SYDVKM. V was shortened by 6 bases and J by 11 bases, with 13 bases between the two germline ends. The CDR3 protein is CASRSPPVAFF. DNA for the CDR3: TGTGCCAGCAGGTCCCCCCCTGTTGCTTTCTTT.

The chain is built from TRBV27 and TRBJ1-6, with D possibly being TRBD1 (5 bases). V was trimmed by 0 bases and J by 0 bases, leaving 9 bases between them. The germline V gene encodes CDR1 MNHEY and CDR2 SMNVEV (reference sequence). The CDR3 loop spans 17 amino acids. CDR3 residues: CASSLSRGSSYNSPLHF. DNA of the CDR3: TGTGCCAGCAGTTTATCGAGGGGAAGCTCCTATAATTCACCCCTCCACTTT.

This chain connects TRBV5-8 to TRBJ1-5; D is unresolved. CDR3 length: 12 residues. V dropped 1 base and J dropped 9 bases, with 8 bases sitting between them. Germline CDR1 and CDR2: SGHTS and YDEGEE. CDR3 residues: CASSLIDPPQHF. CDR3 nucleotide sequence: TGTGCCAGCAGCTTGATCGATCCGCCCCAGCATTTT.

In DNA, the CDR3 is TGCGCCAGCAGCTTGGAGGGGACCGGGGCCAACGTCCTGACTTTC. Protein sequence: CASSLEGTGANVLTF. The chain is built from TRBV5-1 and TRBJ2-6; D possibly uses TRBD1 or TRBD2 (5 bases each). The V and J ends lost 0 bases and 4 bases respectively, with 8 bases between them. CDR3 length: 15 residues. Germline CDR1 is SGHRS and CDR2 is YFSETQ. Drawing the rest from reference TRBV5-1 and TRBJ2-6, the complete variable domain is KAGVTQTPRYLIKTRGQQVTLSCSPISGHRSVSWYQQTPGQGLQFLFEYFSETQRNKGNFPGRFSGRQFSNSRSEMNVSTLELGDSALYLCASSLEGTGANVLTFGAGSRLTVL.

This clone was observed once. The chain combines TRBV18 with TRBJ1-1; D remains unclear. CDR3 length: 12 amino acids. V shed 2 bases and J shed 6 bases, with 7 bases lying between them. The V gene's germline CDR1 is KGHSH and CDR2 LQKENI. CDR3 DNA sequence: TGTGCCAGCTCACCAGGTCAGGCTGAAGCTTTCTTT. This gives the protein CASSPGQAEAFF.

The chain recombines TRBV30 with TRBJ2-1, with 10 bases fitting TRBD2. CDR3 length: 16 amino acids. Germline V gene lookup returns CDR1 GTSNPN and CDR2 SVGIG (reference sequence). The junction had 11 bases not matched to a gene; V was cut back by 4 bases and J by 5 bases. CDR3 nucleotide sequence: TGTGCCTGGAACTGGGGGTCTAGCGGGGGTGACAATGAGCAGTTCTTC. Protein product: CAWNWGSSGGDNEQFF.

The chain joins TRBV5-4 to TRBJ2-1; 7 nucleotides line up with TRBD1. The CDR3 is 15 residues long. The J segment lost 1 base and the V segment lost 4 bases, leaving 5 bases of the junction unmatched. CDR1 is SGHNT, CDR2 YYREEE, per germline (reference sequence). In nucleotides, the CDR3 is TGTGCCAGCAGCGCCGGGACAGATTCCTACAATGAGCAGTTCTTC. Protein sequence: CASSAGTDSYNEQFF.